This T cell receptor (beta chain) originates from a study of blood T cell repertoires in COVID-19. Study details: Samples of COVID-19 (acute and convalescent) were obtained from the United States, Italy and Spain.

Profiling relied on immunoSEQ multiplex PCR, and the TCRdb table lists in-frame clones only, not all of them. The sample includes 350,000 to 400,000 clones, roughly 87% of them seen just once. CDR1 is MDHEN and CDR2 is SYDVKM in the germline V gene. The CDR3 loop spans 17 amino acids. Trimming left V 3 bases short and J 3 bases short, with 17 bases between. What was sequenced was PBMCs or T cells enriched from blood (not recorded which). The rearrangement joins TRBV28 to TRBJ1-4; TRBD1 might be the D (5 bases). This TCR was recovered from a woman aged 30 to 39 who had recovered from COVID-19. The CDR3: CASSFPVGGEANEKLFF. DNA of the CDR3: TGTGCCAGCAGTTTTCCGGTGGGGGGAGAAGCTAATGAAAAACTGTTTTTT.